This TCR beta chain emerged from a study of T cell responses to AZD1222 COVID-19 vaccine. Profiled with immunoSEQ multiplex PCR; TCRdb holds only in-frame clones, not every one. Of some 170,000 clones listed, roughly 88% are singletons. The CDR3 covers 12 residues. With 0 bases removed from V and 8 bases from J, the gap between germline ends came to 7 bases. Germline V gene sequence: CDR1 LGHDT, CDR2 YNNKEL (reference sequence). This chain links TRBV3-1 (or the pseudogene TRBV3-2) with TRBJ1-2; D call uncertain. The sequencing used peripheral blood, collected 28 days after the second AZD1222 dose. The receptor's source is an adult who received the AZD1222 COVID-19 vaccine. The CDR3 DNA sequence: TGTGCCAGCAGCCAAGAACTCTACGGCTACACCTTC. The encoded protein is CASSQELYGYTF.